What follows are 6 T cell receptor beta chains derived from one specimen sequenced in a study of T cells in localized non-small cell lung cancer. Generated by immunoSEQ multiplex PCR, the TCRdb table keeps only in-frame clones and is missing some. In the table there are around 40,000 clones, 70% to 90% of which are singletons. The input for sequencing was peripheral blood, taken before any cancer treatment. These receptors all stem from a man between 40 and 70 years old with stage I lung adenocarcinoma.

DNA of the CDR3: TGTGCCAGCAGCTCGGAGACAGGGGGTCGGTCACCCCTCCACTTT. Translating it yields CASSSETGGRSPLHF. This chain links TRBV7-2 with TRBJ1-6; 9 nucleotides match TRBD1. The junction had 8 bases not matched to a gene; V was cut back by 4 bases and J by 10 bases. Germline V lookup: CDR1 SGHTA, CDR2 FQGNSA. The length of the CDR3 is 15 residues.

In DNA, the CDR3 is TGTGCCAGCAGTAATCTGGGAGCGGGGTTCACAGATACGCAGTATTTT. Its protein product is CASSNLGAGFTDTQYF. The V call is TRBV5-4, the J call TRBJ2-3; 7 bases match TRBD2. Trimming cost V 5 bases and J 2 bases; bases outside gene matches: 11. From germline, CDR1 is SGHNT and CDR2 YYREEE (reference sequence). This CDR3 contains 16 residues.

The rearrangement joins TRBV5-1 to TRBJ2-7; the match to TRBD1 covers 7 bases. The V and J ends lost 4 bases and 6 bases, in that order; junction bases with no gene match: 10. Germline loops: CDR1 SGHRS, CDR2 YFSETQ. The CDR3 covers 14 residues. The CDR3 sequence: CASSVQDRVSEQYF. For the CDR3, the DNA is TGCGCCAGCAGCGTTCAAGACAGGGTTTCCGAGCAGTACTTC.

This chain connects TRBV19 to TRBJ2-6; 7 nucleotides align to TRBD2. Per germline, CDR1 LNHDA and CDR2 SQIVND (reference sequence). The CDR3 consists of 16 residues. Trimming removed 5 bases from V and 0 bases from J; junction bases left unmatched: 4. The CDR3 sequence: CASSLSGFSGANVLTF. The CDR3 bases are TGTGCCAGTAGTCTTAGCGGGTTCTCTGGGGCCAACGTCCTGACTTTC.

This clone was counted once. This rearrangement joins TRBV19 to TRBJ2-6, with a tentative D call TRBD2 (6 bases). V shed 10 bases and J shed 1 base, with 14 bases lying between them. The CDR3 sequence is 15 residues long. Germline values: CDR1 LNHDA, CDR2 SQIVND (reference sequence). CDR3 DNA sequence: TGTGCCACGCGGGGACGTCTTTCTGGGGCCAACGTCCTGACTTTC. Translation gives CATRGRLSGANVLTF. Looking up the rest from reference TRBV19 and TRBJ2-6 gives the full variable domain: DGGITQSPKYLFRKEGQNVTLSCEQNLNHDAMYWYRQDPGQGLRLIYYSQIVNDFQKGDIAEGYSVSREKKESFPLTVTSAQKNPTAFYLCATRGRLSGANVLTFGAGSRLTVL.

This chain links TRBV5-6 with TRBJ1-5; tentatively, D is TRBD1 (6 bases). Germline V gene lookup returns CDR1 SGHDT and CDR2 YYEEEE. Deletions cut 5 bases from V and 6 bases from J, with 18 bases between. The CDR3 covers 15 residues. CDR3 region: CASRRGGVYSQPQHF. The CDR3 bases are TGTGCCAGCAGGAGGGGGGGAGTGTACAGTCAGCCCCAGCATTTT.